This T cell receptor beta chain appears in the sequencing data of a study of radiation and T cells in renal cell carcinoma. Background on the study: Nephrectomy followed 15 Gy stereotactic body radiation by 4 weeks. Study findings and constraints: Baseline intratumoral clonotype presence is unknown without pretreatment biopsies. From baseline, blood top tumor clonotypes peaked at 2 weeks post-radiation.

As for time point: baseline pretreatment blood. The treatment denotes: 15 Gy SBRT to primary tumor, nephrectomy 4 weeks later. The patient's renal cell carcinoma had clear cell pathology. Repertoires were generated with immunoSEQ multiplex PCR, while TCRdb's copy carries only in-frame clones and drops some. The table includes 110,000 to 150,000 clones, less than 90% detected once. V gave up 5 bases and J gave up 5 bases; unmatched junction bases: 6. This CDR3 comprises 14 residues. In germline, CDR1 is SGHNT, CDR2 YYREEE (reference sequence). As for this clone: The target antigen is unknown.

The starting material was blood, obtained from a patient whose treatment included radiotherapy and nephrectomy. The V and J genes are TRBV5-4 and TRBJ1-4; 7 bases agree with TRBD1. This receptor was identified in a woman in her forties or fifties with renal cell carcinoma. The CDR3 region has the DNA TGTGCCAGCAGTCCGGGACAGTCGAATGAAAAACTGTTTTTT. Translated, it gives CASSPGQSNEKLFF. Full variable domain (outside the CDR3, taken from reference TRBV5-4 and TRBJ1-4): ETGVTQSPTHLIKTRGQQVTLRCSSQSGHNTVSWYQQALGQGPQFIFQYYREEENGRGNFPPRFSGLQFPNYSSELNVNALELDDSALYLCASSPGQSNEKLFFGSGTQLSVL.